A single sample is the source of the 10 T cell receptor beta chains below, sequenced in a study of blood T cell repertoires in COVID-19. The assay was immunoSEQ multiplex PCR, and TCRdb's table has in-frame clones only and misses some. In the table there are just over 300,000 clones, 75% to 90% of which are singletons. Sequenced material: PBMCs or T cells enriched from blood (not recorded which). All receptors derive from a man younger than 40 who had recovered from COVID-19.

A single count supports this clone. V usage is TRBV5-6 and J usage is TRBJ1-1; 9 nucleotides line up with TRBD1. The ends lost 4 bases at V and 3 bases at J; junction bases unmatched: 7. Germline-derived CDR1 and CDR2 are SGHDT and YYEEEE. This CDR3 region has 15 residues. The CDR3 is CASSPATGGHTEAFF. CDR3 coding DNA: TGTGCCAGCAGCCCGGCGACAGGGGGACACACTGAAGCTTTCTTT. The complete variable domain, with remaining parts taken from reference TRBV5-6 and TRBJ1-1, reads DAGVTQSPTHLIKTRGQQVTLRCSPKSGHDTVSWYQQALGQGPQFIFQYYEEEERQRGNFPDRFSGHQFPNYSSELNVNALLLGDSALYLCASSPATGGHTEAFFGQGTRLTVV.

V is TRBV5-1 and J is TRBJ1-2, with D uncertain. Germline CDR1 is SGHRS and CDR2 is YFSETQ. The germline V and J ends were trimmed by 2 bases and 7 bases, with 12 bases remaining between them. The CDR3 covers 13 residues. CDR3 nucleotides: TGCGCCAGCAGCTTCGCAACGGGTTTTGGCTACACCTTC. This translates into CASSFATGFGYTF.

The genes are TRBV30 and TRBJ2-6, with 7 nucleotides matching TRBD1. The CDR3 consists of 19 residues. The trim removed 3 bases at V and 0 bases at J, leaving 14 bases unmatched. CDR1 is GTSNPN and CDR2 is SVGIG in the germline V gene (reference sequence). The chain's CDR3 is CAWRGITGTVVSGANVLTF. The CDR3 nucleotides are TGTGCCTGGAGGGGAATAACCGGGACAGTAGTCTCTGGGGCCAACGTCCTGACTTTC.

This clone was seen just once. This chain connects TRBV30 to TRBJ1-6; D might be TRBD1 (5 bases). The ends were cut back, 4 bases at V and 8 bases at J, with 18 bases in the middle. Germline-derived CDR1 and CDR2 are GTSNPN and SVGIG (reference sequence). This CDR3 comprises 15 residues. This CDR3 reads CAWTFQGLMDSPLHF. The CDR3 nucleotides are TGTGCCTGGACCTTTCAGGGCCTTATGGATTCACCCCTCCACTTT.

J is TRBJ2-3 and V is TRBV30; 8 bases are a match to TRBD2. Per the germline V gene, CDR1 is GTSNPN and CDR2 is SVGIG (reference sequence). The CDR3 contains 14 residues. With 3 bases clipped from V and 4 bases from J, the junction kept 6 bases outside the gene matches. CDR3: CAWRIGGASDTQYF. The CDR3 DNA reads as TGTGCCTGGAGGATCGGGGGGGCCTCAGATACGCAGTATTTT.

V gene TRBV7-9 combines with J gene TRBJ2-3, with 11 bases matching TRBD2. Germline CDR1 reads SEHNR; CDR2 reads FQNEAQ (reference sequence). The CDR3 spans 17 residues. After removal of 3 bases from V and 3 bases from J, the junction contained 8 bases not matched to a gene. The CDR3 region has the DNA TGTGCCAGCAGCTTCCTCGCAACTAGCGGGGGTACAGATACGCAGTATTTT. This gives the protein CASSFLATSGGTDTQYF.

J is TRBJ2-1 and V is TRBV6-5; 9 nucleotides align to TRBD2. CDR1 MNHEY and CDR2 SVGAGI come from the germline V gene. The CDR3 loop spans 15 amino acids. With V trimmed by 7 bases and J by 9 bases, 13 bases remained unmatched. CDR3 sequence reads: CASTQGPGLATEQFF. In DNA, the CDR3 is TGTGCCAGCACTCAAGGGCCGGGACTAGCTACTGAGCAGTTCTTC.

The chain uses TRBV19 and TRBJ2-3, with D possibly TRBD1 on 6 matching bases. CDR1 LNHDA and CDR2 SQIVND come from the germline V gene (reference sequence). V shed 8 bases and J shed 1 base, with 13 bases lying between them. CDR3 length equals 14 residues. This CDR3 reads CASGEQGRTDTQYF. CDR3 sequence (DNA): TGTGCCAGTGGCGAACAGGGACGCACAGATACGCAGTATTTT.

The chain couples TRBV5-6 to TRBJ2-1; D perhaps matches TRBD2 (5 bases). Germline V lookup: CDR1 SGHDT, CDR2 YYEEEE. CDR3 size: 14 residues. V was trimmed by 7 bases and J by 1 base, leaving 12 bases between them. This chain's CDR3 is CASVPQRSYNEQFF. CDR3 nucleotide sequence: TGTGCCAGCGTCCCCCAGCGGTCCTACAATGAGCAGTTCTTC.

This chain connects TRBV5-1 to TRBJ2-3; 8 bases match TRBD2. Trimming cost V 6 bases and J 2 bases; bases outside gene matches: 11. The CDR3 loop spans 16 amino acids. Per the germline V gene, CDR1 is SGHRS and CDR2 is YFSETQ. Written as DNA, the CDR3 is TGCGCCAGCACCCGATTGTCGGGGGGGGACACAGATACGCAGTATTTT. It specifies CASTRLSGGDTDTQYF.